What follows are 19 T cell receptor beta chains derived from one specimen sequenced in a study of blood T cell repertoires in COVID-19. Profiling relied on immunoSEQ multiplex PCR, and the TCRdb table lists in-frame clones only, not all of them. The sample includes 160,000 or so clones, 85% to 90% seen only once; the top ten take under 4.5%. Material: peripheral blood. Source of these receptors: a woman between 65 and 79 years old with acute or convalescent COVID-19.

This clone occurred once. The rearrangement uses TRBV21-1 and TRBJ2-7; no DNA check was done on the table's D call, TRBD1. TRBV21-1 is a pseudogene. CDR3 length equals 16 residues. The CDR3 protein is CASSKGSAQEVYEQYF. CDR3 nucleotide sequence: TGTGCCAGCAGCAAAGGATCAGCACAGGAAGTCTACGAGCAGTACTTC.

The rearrangement uses TRBV10-3 and TRBJ1-3; 8 nucleotides align to TRBD1. There are 14 residues in the CDR3. Germline CDR1 and CDR2: ENHRY and SYGVKD. V lost 4 bases and J lost 4; bases outside the gene matches: 3. CDR3 protein: CAISGTGSGNTIYF. The CDR3 DNA follows: TGTGCCATCAGTGGGACAGGGTCAGGAAACACCATATATTTT.

The chain employs TRBV6-5 and TRBJ1-1; D is unresolved. Germline V gives CDR1 MNHEY, CDR2 SVGAGI. This CDR3 contains 12 residues. The germline V and J ends were trimmed by 7 bases and 3 bases, with 9 bases remaining between them. For the CDR3, the DNA is TGTGCCAGCACTACGGGGTACACTGAAGCTTTCTTT. This translates into CASTTGYTEAFF.

The chain recombines TRBV7-6 with TRBJ2-2; TRBD1 is a possible D gene (5 bases). The CDR3 consists of 15 residues. The V end lost 1 base, the J end lost 4 bases, and 10 bases lay between the germline ends. CDR1 and CDR2 (germline): SGHVS, FNYEAQ. CDR3 nucleotides: TGTGCCAGCAGCTTAGAAGGTCAGGGCACCGGGGAGCTGTTTTTT. It specifies CASSLEGQGTGELFF.

This clone is a singleton in its sample. J is TRBJ2-1 and V is TRBV7-2; possible D gene TRBD1, 6 bases. Germline values: CDR1 SGHTA, CDR2 FQGNSA. CDR3 length equals 12 residues. V lost 1 base and J lost 11, with 9 bases in between. In nucleotides, the CDR3 is TGTGCCAGCAGCTTAGAACAGGGCCAGCAGTTCTTC. Translation gives CASSLEQGQQFF. The variable domain in full, completed from reference TRBV7-2 and TRBJ2-1, reads GAGVSQSPSNKVTEKGKDVELRCDPISGHTALYWYRQSLGQGLEFLIYFQGNSAPDKSGLPSDRFSAERTGGSVSTLTIQRTQQEDSAVYLCASSLEQGQQFFGPGTRLTVL.

This clone appeared once. In DNA, the CDR3 is TGTGCCAGCAGTCCCACTAGCGTCCCCGGGGAGCTGTTTTTT. It yields the protein CASSPTSVPGELFF. The chain combines TRBV6-2 or TRBV6-3 with TRBJ2-2; TRBD2 matches 7 bases. The V gene's germline CDR1 is MNHEY and CDR2 SVGEGT. The CDR3 length is 14 residues. V lost 5 bases to trimming and J lost 6 bases; unmatched junction nucleotides: 6.

J is TRBJ1-1 and V is TRBV6-5, with 9 positions matching TRBD1. The CDR3 covers 15 residues. The germline CDR1 and CDR2 sequences are MNHEY and SVGAGI. Germline trimming cut 2 bases from V and 2 bases from J; bases unmatched to any gene: 3. Here the CDR3 reads CASSYVDRGNTEAFF. The CDR3 DNA reads TGTGCCAGCAGTTACGTGGACAGGGGAAACACTGAAGCTTTCTTT.

The CDR3 protein is CSVEVPSGTVGELFF. The CDR3 region has the DNA TGCAGCGTTGAAGTTCCTAGCGGGACGGTCGGGGAGCTGTTTTTT. This chain uses TRBV29-1 with TRBJ2-2; 9 bases are shared with TRBD2. There are 15 residues in the CDR3. Looked up from germline, CDR1 is SQVTM and CDR2 is ANQGSEA. Trimming removed 1 base from V and 7 bases from J; junction bases left unmatched: 7.

This chain connects TRBV6-6 to TRBJ2-1; D may be TRBD2 (5 bases). V lost 5 bases to trimming and J lost 8 bases, with 16 bases between them. Germline V CDR1 and CDR2: MNHNY, SVGAGI (reference sequence). This CDR3 spans 14 amino acids. The chain's CDR3 is CASSPSTTFHEQFF. The CDR3 coding sequence is TGTGCCAGCAGTCCCTCGACTACCTTCCATGAGCAGTTCTTC.

This sequence joins TRBV4-2 and TRBJ2-7; 10 bases align to TRBD1. CDR3 length: 15 residues. The germline CDR1 and CDR2 sequences are LGHNA and YNFKEQ. J gave up 4 bases and V 4 bases, and 7 bases lay outside the gene matches. CDR3 residues: CASSRGRQGAYEQYF. As DNA, the CDR3 is TGTGCCAGCAGCCGCGGTAGACAGGGGGCTTACGAGCAGTACTTC.

The genes are TRBV5-1 and TRBJ1-1; 11 bases are shared with TRBD1. The germline V gene encodes CDR1 SGHRS and CDR2 YFSETQ. V dropped 5 bases and J dropped 4; count of bases not matched to a gene: 4. This CDR3 spans 14 amino acids. CDR3 coding DNA: TGCGCCAGCAGTCATGGGACAGGGGGCACTGAAGCTTTCTTT. Translating it yields CASSHGTGGTEAFF.

The chain is built from TRBV7-2 and TRBJ2-7; TRBD1 agrees at 7 bases. Trimming at V came to 4 bases and at J to 2 bases, leaving 8 bases not matched to a gene. The CDR3 runs to 15 residues. The germline gives CDR1 SGHTA, CDR2 FQGNSA. The CDR3, as DNA: TGTGCCAGCAGCTCCCAGGGACAGCCTGCCTACGAGCAGTACTTC. Protein: CASSSQGQPAYEQYF.

The chain carries TRBV18 and TRBJ1-2; 11 bases are shared with TRBD1. Germline V gives CDR1 KGHSH, CDR2 LQKENI. The CDR3 totals 15 residues. The J segment lost 7 bases and the V segment lost 1 base, leaving 5 bases of the junction unmatched. For the CDR3, the DNA is TGTGCCAGCTCACCACAGGACAGGGGGCTTGGTGGCTACACCTTC. This gives the protein CASSPQDRGLGGYTF.

As regards this clone: Other nucleotide sequences from this sample produce the same CDR3. V and J are TRBV7-9 and TRBJ1-2; 7 bases fit TRBD1. Trimming took 3 bases from V and 5 from J; bases not matched to a gene: 3. The CDR3 spans 13 residues. The germline V gene encodes CDR1 SEHNR and CDR2 FQNEAQ (reference sequence). The CDR3 DNA reads as TGTGCCAGCAGCTTCCGACAGGGTTATGGCTACACCTTC. This gives the protein CASSFRQGYGYTF.

The J gene is TRBJ1-3, the V gene TRBV11-2; D perhaps matches TRBD1 (6 bases). This CDR3 is 14 amino acids long. Germline-derived CDR1 and CDR2 are SGHAT and FQNNGV. V lost 3 bases and J lost 7, with 13 bases in between. The CDR3 protein is CASSFPGDGNTIYF. The CDR3 DNA sequence: TGTGCCAGCAGCTTCCCAGGGGATGGTAACACCATATATTTT.

Worth noting for this clone: Other DNA variants within this sample encode the same CDR3. V is TRBV7-9 and J is TRBJ1-1, with a possible D match to TRBD1 (5 bases). The CDR3 has 13 residues. Trimming took off 5 bases at V and 2 bases at J, with 9 bases between the two ends. The germline gives CDR1 SEHNR, CDR2 FQNEAQ (reference sequence). This CDR3 is CASSPDSNTEAFF. CDR3 nucleotide sequence: TGTGCCAGCAGCCCCGACAGTAACACTGAAGCTTTCTTT.

The chain couples TRBV19 to TRBJ1-6, with D maybe TRBD1 (6 bases). Germline lookup yields CDR1 LNHDA and CDR2 SQIVND (reference sequence). V was pared by 9 bases and J by 10 bases, with 16 bases between. This CDR3 has 13 amino acids. The DNA for the CDR3 is TGTGCCAGCCAACAGGGTCTTAGGTCACCCCTCCACTTT. It is translated as CASQQGLRSPLHF.

This rearrangement joins TRBV20-1 to TRBJ2-5; D unresolved. Per germline, CDR1 DFQATT and CDR2 SNEGSKA (reference sequence). Trimming left V 6 bases short and J 0 bases short, with 11 bases between. This CDR3 comprises 13 residues. The CDR3 loop is CSASILDQETQYF. DNA of the CDR3: TGCAGTGCAAGTATACTGGACCAAGAGACCCAGTACTTC.

This rearrangement joins TRBV5-6 to TRBJ1-5; 7 bases are a match to TRBD1. Losses at the gene ends were 4 bases for V and 6 bases for J; bases not matched to a gene: 10. Germline V gene lookup returns CDR1 SGHDT and CDR2 YYEEEE. This CDR3 has 15 residues. The CDR3 is CASSANRGRGQPQHF. The DNA for the CDR3 is TGTGCCAGCAGCGCCAACAGGGGAAGGGGTCAGCCCCAGCATTTT.